The T cell receptor (beta chain) under discussion was sequenced for a study of blood T cells in healthy people across ages. With a J-beta primer mix and a sample-barcoded 5' primer, a second PCR ran about 7 to 11 cycles. Each sample provided no less than 2.5 million CDR3-containing paired-end reads. TCRdb reanalysed the 5' RACE reads using MiXCR and keeps one entry per CDR3 protein. The sample shows 760,000 or so distinct CDR3 sequences, 25% of them seen only once. Germline assignment: CDR1 LGHNA and CDR2 YNFKEQ. This CDR3 region has 20 residues. In its sample, this clonotype was seen a few times. At one boundary the junction diverges from the germline segment, which might be a read error. This sample was shared with a second study, whose subject was T cells of mothers and their children. From that second work: A few healthy Caucasian mothers, along with their six children, were the donors.

The source material was blood. The origin of this receptor is a boy aged 5-17 years in good health. This chain joins TRBV4-2 and TRBJ2-2, with 9 bases lining up with TRBD2. CDR3 loop: CASSRLPGTSRYANTRELFF. CDR3 nucleotides: TGTGCCAGCAGCCGCCTCCCCGGGACTAGCAGATACGCGAACACCAGGGAGCTGTTTTTT.